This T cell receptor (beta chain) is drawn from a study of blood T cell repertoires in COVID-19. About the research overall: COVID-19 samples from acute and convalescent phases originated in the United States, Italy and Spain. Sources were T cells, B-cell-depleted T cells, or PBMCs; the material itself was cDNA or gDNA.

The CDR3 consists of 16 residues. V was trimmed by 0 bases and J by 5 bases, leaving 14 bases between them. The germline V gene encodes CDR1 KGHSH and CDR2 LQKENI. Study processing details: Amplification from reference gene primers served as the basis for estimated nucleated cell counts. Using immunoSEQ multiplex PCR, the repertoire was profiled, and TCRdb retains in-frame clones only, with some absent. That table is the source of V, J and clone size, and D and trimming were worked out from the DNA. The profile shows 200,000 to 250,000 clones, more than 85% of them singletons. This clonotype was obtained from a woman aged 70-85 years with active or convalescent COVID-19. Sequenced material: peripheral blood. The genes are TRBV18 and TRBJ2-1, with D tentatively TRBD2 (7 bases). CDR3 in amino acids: CASSPPLGGGDNEQFF. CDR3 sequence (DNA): TGTGCCAGCTCACCACCCCTGGGAGGGGGGGACAATGAGCAGTTCTTC.